Listed below are T cell receptor beta chains from one sample, sequenced in a study of blood T cell repertoires in COVID-19. Data came from immunoSEQ multiplex PCR; TCRdb stores just in-frame clones and leaves some out. The sample shows approximately 100,000 clones, 75% to 90% of them seen only once. Sample: peripheral blood. The receptors here all came from a man aged 45-65 years with acute or convalescent COVID-19. The CDR3 runs from the conserved cysteine through the conserved F or W. Each record gives: D gene, clone size, J gene, V gene, CDR3 protein, CDR3 DNA. The D gene is left open where the match is weak. Clone size appears in some rows only: once, few, many, or a class for an expanded clone.

TRBD2	NA	TRBJ2-1	TRBV7-9	CASSLGLAGVDEQFF	TGTGCCAGCAGCTTAGGGCTAGCGGGAGTTGATGAGCAGTTCTTC
NA	NA	TRBJ2-7	TRBV2	CASSDGYEQYF	TGTGCCAGCAGTGACGGCTACGAGCAGTACTTC
NA	NA	TRBJ1-6	TRBV2	CASGPRGGPNSPLHF	TGTGCCAGCGGACCTAGGGGTGGCCCGAATTCACCCCTCCACTTT
NA	NA	TRBJ2-1	TRBV19	CASSMVRGQQFF	TGTGCCAGTAGTATGGTCAGGGGTCAGCAGTTCTTC
NA	NA	TRBJ2-6	TRBV3-1/TRBV3-2	CASSPRSAGANVLTF	TGTGCCAGCAGCCCCCGGAGTGCTGGGGCCAACGTCCTGACTTTC
TRBD2	NA	TRBJ2-7	TRBV28	CASSSGLAGRSYEQYF	TGTGCCAGCAGTTCGGGACTAGCGGGGCGCTCCTACGAGCAGTACTTC
NA	NA	TRBJ1-3	TRBV9	CASSGVGTPSSGNTIYF	TGTGCCAGCAGCGGGGTCGGGACTCCCAGCTCTGGAAACACCATATATTTT
NA	NA	TRBJ2-7	TRBV18	CASSPQGSYEQYF	TGTGCCAGCTCACCCCAGGGTAGCTACGAGCAGTACTTC
TRBD1	NA	TRBJ1-4	TRBV25-1	CASTPGQGNEKLFF	TGTGCCAGCACCCCGGGACAGGGGAATGAAAAACTGTTTTTT
TRBD2	NA	TRBJ2-5	TRBV28	CASSVGGLLGETQYF	TGTGCCAGCAGTGTTGGGGGACTATTAGGAGAGACCCAGTACTTC
NA	NA	TRBJ1-1	TRBV4-1	CASSQGDLNTEAFF	TGCGCCAGCAGCCAAGGGGACTTGAACACTGAAGCTTTCTTT
NA	NA	TRBJ2-3	TRBV3-1/TRBV3-2	CASSFSGATDTQYF	TGTGCCAGCAGCTTTTCGGGAGCAACAGATACGCAGTATTTT
NA	NA	TRBJ1-1	TRBV30	CAWRDRIDTEAFF	TGTGCCTGGAGAGACAGGATTGACACTGAAGCTTTCTTT
NA	NA	TRBJ2-1	TRBV7-6	CASSLLSVPYNEQFF	TGTGCCAGCAGCTTACTAAGCGTGCCCTACAATGAGCAGTTCTTC
TRBD2	NA	TRBJ2-5	TRBV7-9	CASSLARSSGRQETQYF	TGTGCCAGCAGCTTAGCACGGTCTAGCGGGAGGCAAGAGACCCAGTACTTC
NA	few	TRBJ1-2	TRBV4-1	CASSQGVSGGAQNYGYTF	TGCGCCAGCAGCCAAGGAGTGAGTGGGGGGGCGCAGAACTATGGCTACACCTTC
NA	NA	TRBJ1-5	TRBV21-1	CASSFSPGDQTWAQHF	TGTGCCAGCAGCTTCTCCCCCGGGGATCAAACATGGGCCCAGCATTTT
TRBD2	once	TRBJ2-2	TRBV27	CASSLRLAGGRELFF	TGTGCCAGCAGTTTAAGACTAGCGGGAGGAAGGGAGCTGTTTTTT
TRBD1	NA	TRBJ1-1	TRBV5-4	CASSRGTVNTEAFF	TGTGCCAGCAGCCGCGGGACAGTGAACACTGAAGCTTTCTTT
TRBD1	NA	TRBJ2-1	TRBV29-1	CSARGQGHNEQFF	TGCAGCGCGCGGGGACAGGGTCACAATGAGCAGTTCTTC
NA	NA	TRBJ2-7	TRBV30	CAYRQSYEQYF	TGTGCCTATCGACAGTCCTACGAGCAGTACTTC
NA	NA	TRBJ2-3	TRBV7-2	CASSPRRGRIGTDTQYF	TGTGCCAGCAGCCCGCGAAGGGGCCGGATCGGCACAGATACGCAGTATTTT
TRBD1	NA	TRBJ1-3	TRBV28	CASRGTGEKIGAIYF	TGTGCCAGCAGAGGGACAGGGGAGAAAATCGGCGCCATATATTTT
NA	few	TRBJ1-5	TRBV2	CASSEGGPAQPQHF	TGTGCCAGCAGTGAAGGGGGGCCTGCTCAGCCCCAGCATTTT
NA	NA	TRBJ1-3	TRBV9	CASSVGASSGNTIYF	TGTGCCAGCAGCGTAGGGGCGAGCTCTGGAAACACCATATATTTT
TRBD2	NA	TRBJ2-7	TRBV6-5	CASRGLAVSYEQYF	TGTGCCAGCAGAGGACTAGCGGTCTCCTACGAGCAGTACTTC
NA	NA	TRBJ1-6	TRBV19	CASSIGEYNSPLHF	TGTGCCAGTAGTATTGGAGAATATAATTCACCCCTCCACTTT
NA	NA	TRBJ2-1	TRBV5-1	CASSLGAGKHNEQFF	TGCGCCAGCAGCTTGGGGGCGGGAAAACACAATGAGCAGTTCTTC
NA	NA	TRBJ1-1	TRBV6-4	CASRSTQGGPNTEAFF	TGTGCCAGCAGGTCCACACAAGGGGGACCGAACACTGAAGCTTTCTTT
TRBD2	NA	TRBJ2-3	TRBV19	CASRYSLAARDTQYF	TGTGCCAGTAGATATTCGCTAGCGGCCAGAGATACGCAGTATTTT
TRBD2	NA	TRBJ2-5	TRBV5-1	CASSGSGTSGRAGETQYF	TGCGCCAGCAGCGGTTCCGGGACTAGCGGGAGGGCCGGAGAGACCCAGTACTTC
TRBD2	NA	TRBJ2-1	TRBV2	CASKGGRTNNEQFF	TGTGCCAGCAAGGGCGGGAGGACCAACAATGAGCAGTTCTTC
TRBD2	NA	TRBJ2-1	TRBV3-1/TRBV3-2	CASSQGLGTSRGAEQFF	TGTGCCAGCAGCCAAGGTCTCGGGACTAGCAGAGGGGCTGAGCAGTTCTTC
NA	NA	TRBJ2-2	TRBV11-2	CASSAWSGTTGELFF	TGTGCCAGCAGCGCTTGGAGCGGTACCACCGGCGAGCTGTTTTTT
TRBD1	NA	TRBJ2-7	TRBV5-1	CASSPGTAGSEQYF	TGCGCCAGCAGCCCTGGGACAGCCGGAAGCGAGCAGTACTTC
TRBD1	NA	TRBJ2-1	TRBV5-1	CASSFAGTGSYNEQFF	TGCGCCAGCAGCTTTGCCGGGACAGGGAGCTACAATGAGCAGTTCTTC
TRBD2	NA	TRBJ2-3	TRBV7-7	CASSPTPGTSGIPDTQYF	TGTGCCAGCAGCCCTACCCCCGGGACTAGCGGGATCCCAGATACGCAGTATTTT
TRBD2	NA	TRBJ2-7	TRBV9	CASSAGLAGEYEQYF	TGTGCCAGCAGCGCCGGACTAGCGGGAGAGTACGAGCAGTACTTC
TRBD1	NA	TRBJ1-3	TRBV28	CASSRTGQARTIYF	TGTGCCAGCAGCCGAACTGGACAGGCGCGCACCATATATTTT
TRBD2	once	TRBJ2-1	TRBV24-1	CATSDGRGSSYNEQFF	TGTGCCACCAGTGATGGGAGGGGCTCCTCCTACAATGAGCAGTTCTTC